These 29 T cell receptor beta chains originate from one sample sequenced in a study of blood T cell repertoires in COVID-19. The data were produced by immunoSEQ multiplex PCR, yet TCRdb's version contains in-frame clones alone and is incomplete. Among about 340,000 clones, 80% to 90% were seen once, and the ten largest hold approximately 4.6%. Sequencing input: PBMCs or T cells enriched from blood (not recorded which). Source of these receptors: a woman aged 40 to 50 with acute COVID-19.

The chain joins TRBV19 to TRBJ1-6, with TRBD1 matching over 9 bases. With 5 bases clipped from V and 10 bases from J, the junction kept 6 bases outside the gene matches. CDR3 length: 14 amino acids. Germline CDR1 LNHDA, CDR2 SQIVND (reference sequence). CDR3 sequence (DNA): TGTGCCAGTAGTCCCGGGACAGGGTTCTCACCCCTCCACTTT. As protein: CASSPGTGFSPLHF.

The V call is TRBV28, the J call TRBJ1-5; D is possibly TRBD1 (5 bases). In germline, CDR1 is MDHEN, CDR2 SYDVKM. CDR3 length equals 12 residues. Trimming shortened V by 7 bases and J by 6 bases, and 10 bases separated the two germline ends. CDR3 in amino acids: CASTWGGQPQHF. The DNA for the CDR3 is TGTGCCAGCACCTGGGGGGGTCAGCCCCAGCATTTT.

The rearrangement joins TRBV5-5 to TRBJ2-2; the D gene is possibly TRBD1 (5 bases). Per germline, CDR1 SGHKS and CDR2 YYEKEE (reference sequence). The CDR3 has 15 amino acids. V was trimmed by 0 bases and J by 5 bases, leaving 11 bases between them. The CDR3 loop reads CASSLEPGPTGELFF. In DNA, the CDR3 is TGTGCCAGCAGCTTGGAACCAGGGCCGACCGGGGAGCTGTTTTTT. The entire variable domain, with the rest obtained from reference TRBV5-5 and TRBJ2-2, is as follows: DAGVTQSPTHLIKTRGQQVTLRCSPISGHKSVSWYQQVLGQGPQFIFQYYEKEERGRGNFPDRFSARQFPNYSSELNVNALLLGDSALYLCASSLEPGPTGELFFGEGSRLTVL.

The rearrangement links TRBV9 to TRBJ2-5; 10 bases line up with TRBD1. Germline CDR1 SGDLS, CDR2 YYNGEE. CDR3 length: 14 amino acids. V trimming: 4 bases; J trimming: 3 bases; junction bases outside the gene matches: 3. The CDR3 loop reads CASSLGQGEETQYF. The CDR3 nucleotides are TGTGCCAGCAGCTTAGGACAGGGGGAAGAGACCCAGTACTTC.

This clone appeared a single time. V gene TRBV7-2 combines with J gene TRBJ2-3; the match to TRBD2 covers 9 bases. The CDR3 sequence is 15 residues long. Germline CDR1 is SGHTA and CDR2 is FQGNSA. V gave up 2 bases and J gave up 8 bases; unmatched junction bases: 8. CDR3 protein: CASSLSSGSGGTQYF. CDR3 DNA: TGTGCCAGCAGCTTAAGTAGCGGGAGCGGGGGTACGCAGTATTTT.

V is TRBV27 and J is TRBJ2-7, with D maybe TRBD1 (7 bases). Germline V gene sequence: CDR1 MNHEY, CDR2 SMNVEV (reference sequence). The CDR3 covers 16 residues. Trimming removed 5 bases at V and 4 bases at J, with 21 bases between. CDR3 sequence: CASSPQGVTGLYEQYF. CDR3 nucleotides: TGTGCCAGCAGTCCTCAGGGGGTCACAGGACTATACGAGCAGTACTTC.

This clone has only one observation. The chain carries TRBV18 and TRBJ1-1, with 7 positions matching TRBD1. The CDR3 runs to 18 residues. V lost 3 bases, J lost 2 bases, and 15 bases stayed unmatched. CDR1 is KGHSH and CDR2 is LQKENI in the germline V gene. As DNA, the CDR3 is TGTGCCAGCTCACCCGATCGGACAGGTAGGACAGTTAACACTGAAGCTTTCTTT. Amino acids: CASSPDRTGRTVNTEAFF.

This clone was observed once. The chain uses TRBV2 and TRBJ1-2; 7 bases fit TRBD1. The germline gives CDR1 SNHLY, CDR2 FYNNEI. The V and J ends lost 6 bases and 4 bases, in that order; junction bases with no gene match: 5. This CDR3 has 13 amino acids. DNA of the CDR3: TGTGCCAGCAGCGCGACAGGGTCCTATGGCTACACCTTC. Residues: CASSATGSYGYTF.

For the CDR3, the DNA is TGCGCCAGCAGCCAGGCAGGGGGCGTTTCTGGGGAGCAGTACTTC. Amino acids: CASSQAGGVSGEQYF. The V call is TRBV4-3, the J call TRBJ2-7; 8 bases match TRBD1. Germline assignment: CDR1 LGHNA and CDR2 YSLEER. Trimming took 3 bases from V and 7 from J; bases not matched to a gene: 11. The CDR3 extends over 15 amino acids.

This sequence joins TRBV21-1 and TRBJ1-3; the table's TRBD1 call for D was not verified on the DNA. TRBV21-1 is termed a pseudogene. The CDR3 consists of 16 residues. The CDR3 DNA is TGTGCCAGCAGCAAAGGTCACAGGATCTCTGGAAACACCATATATTTT. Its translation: CASSKGHRISGNTIYF.

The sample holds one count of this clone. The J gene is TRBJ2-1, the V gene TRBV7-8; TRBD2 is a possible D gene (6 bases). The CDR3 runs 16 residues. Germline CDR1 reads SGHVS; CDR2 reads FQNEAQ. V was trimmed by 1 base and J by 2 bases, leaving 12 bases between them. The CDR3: CASSLVGSGPYNEQFF. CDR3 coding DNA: TGTGCCAGCAGCTTAGTAGGTAGCGGTCCCTACAATGAGCAGTTCTTC.

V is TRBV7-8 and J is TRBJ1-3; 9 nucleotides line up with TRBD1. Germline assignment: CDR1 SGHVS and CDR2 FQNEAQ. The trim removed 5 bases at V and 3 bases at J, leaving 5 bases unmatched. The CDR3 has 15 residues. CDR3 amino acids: CASSPGTGSGNTIYF. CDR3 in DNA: TGTGCCAGCAGCCCCGGGACAGGGAGTGGAAACACCATATATTTT.

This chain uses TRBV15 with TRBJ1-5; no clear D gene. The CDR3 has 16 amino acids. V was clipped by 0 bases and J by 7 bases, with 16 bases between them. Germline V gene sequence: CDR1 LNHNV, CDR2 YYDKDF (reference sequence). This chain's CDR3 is CATSRERPGVLQPQHF. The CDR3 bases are TGTGCCACCAGCAGAGAAAGGCCAGGCGTTTTGCAGCCCCAGCATTTT.

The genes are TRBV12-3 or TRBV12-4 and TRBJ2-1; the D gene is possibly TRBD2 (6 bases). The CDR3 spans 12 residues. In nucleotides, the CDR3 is TGTGCTTCGGGGCGGGGAGCCGGTGAGCAGTTCTTC. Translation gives CASGRGAGEQFF.

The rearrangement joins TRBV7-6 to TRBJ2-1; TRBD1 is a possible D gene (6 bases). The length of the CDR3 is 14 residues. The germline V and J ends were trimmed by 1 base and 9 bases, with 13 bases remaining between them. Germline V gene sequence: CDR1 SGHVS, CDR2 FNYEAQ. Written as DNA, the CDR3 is TGTGCCAGCAGCTTAGTGACAGGTATAGGTGAGCAGTTCTTC. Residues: CASSLVTGIGEQFF.

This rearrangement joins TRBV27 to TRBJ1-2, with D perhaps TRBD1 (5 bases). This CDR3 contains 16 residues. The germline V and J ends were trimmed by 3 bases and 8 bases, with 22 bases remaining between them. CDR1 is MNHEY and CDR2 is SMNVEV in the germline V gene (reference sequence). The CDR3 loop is CASSFHSSTGLGGYTF. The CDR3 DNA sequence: TGTGCCAGCAGTTTTCATTCTTCGACGGGACTAGGGGGCTACACCTTC.

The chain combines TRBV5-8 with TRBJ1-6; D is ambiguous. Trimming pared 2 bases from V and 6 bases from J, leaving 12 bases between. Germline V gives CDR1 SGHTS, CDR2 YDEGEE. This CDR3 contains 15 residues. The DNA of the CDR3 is TGTGCCAGCAGCTTTACTGAGGTAGCTAATTCACCCCTCCACTTT. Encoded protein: CASSFTEVANSPLHF.

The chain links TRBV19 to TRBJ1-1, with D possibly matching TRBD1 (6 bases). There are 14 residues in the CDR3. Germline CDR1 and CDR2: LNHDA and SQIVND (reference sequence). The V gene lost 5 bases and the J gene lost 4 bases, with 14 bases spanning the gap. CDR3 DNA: TGTGCCAGTAGTTTTAACAGGGAGGGCACTGAAGCTTTCTTT. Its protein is CASSFNREGTEAFF.

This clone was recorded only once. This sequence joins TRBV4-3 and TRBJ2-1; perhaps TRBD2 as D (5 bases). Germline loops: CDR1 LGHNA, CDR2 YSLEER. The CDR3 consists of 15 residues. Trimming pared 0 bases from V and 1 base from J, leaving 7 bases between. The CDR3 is CASSQDRLSYNEQFF. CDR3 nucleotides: TGCGCCAGCAGCCAAGATCGACTATCCTACAATGAGCAGTTCTTC.

In DNA, the CDR3 is TGTGCCAGCAGCCTAAGCGGGACTTCCACCGGGGAGCTGTTTTTT. Translated, it gives CASSLSGTSTGELFF. The gene calls are TRBV4-2 and TRBJ2-2; 7 nucleotides agree with TRBD2. Germline CDR1 is LGHNA and CDR2 is YNFKEQ. The CDR3 runs to 15 residues. The V segment lost 4 bases and the J segment 4 bases; nucleotides outside the gene matches: 6.

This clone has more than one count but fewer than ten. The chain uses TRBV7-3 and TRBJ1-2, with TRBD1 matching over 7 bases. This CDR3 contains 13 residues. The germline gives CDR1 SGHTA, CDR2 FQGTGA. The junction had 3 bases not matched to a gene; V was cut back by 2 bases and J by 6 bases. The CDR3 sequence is CASSLQQGNGYTF. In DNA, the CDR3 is TGTGCCAGCAGCTTACAACAGGGGAATGGCTACACCTTC.

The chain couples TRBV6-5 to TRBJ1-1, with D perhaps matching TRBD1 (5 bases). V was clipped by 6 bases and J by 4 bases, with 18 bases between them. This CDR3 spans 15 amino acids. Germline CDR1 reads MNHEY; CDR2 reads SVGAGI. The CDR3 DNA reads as TGTGCCAGCAGCCGACTGGCAGGGTTCGGCACTGAAGCTTTCTTT. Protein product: CASSRLAGFGTEAFF.

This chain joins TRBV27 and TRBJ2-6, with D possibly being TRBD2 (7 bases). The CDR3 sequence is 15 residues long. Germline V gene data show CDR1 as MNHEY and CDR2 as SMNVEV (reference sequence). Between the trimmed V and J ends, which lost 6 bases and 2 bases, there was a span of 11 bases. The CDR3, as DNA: TGTGCCAGCAGCCAAGGGGGGGCTGGGGCCAACGTCCTGACTTTC. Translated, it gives CASSQGGAGANVLTF. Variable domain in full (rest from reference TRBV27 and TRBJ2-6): EAQVTQNPRYLITVTGKKLTVTCSQNMNHEYMSWYRQDPGLGLRQIYYSMNVEVTDKGDVPEGYKVSRKEKRNFPLILESPSPNQTSLYFCASSQGGAGANVLTFGAGSRLTVL.

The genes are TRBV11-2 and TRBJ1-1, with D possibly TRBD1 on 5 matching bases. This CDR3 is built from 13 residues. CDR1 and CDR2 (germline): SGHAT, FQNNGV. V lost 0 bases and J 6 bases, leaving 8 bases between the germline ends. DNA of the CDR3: TGTGCCAGCAGCTTAGAAGGGGCAGCTGAAGCTTTCTTT. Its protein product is CASSLEGAAEAFF.

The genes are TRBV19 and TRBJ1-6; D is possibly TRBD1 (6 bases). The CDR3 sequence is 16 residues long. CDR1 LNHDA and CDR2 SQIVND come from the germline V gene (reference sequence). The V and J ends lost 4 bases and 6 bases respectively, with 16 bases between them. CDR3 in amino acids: CASSTQGTLLNSPLHF. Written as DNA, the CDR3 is TGTGCCAGTAGTACACAGGGAACACTCCTTAATTCACCCCTCCACTTT.

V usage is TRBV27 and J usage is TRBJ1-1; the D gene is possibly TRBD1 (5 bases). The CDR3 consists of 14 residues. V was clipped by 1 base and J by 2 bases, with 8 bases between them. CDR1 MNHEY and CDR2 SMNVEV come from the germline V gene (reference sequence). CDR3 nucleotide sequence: TGTGCCAGCAGTTTATTGCAGGGAAACACTGAAGCTTTCTTT. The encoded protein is CASSLLQGNTEAFF.

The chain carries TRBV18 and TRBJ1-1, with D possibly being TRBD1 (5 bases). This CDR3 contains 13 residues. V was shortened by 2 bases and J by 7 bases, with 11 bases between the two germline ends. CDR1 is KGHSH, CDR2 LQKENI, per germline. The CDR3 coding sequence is TGTGCCAGCTCACCATCGGACACACGTGAAGCTTTCTTT. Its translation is CASSPSDTREAFF.

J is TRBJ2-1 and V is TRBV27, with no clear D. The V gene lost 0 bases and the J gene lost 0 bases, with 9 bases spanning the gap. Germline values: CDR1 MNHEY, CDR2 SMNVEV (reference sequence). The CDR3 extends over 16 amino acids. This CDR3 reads CASSLSRLRSYNEQFF. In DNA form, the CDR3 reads TGTGCCAGCAGTTTATCGCGGCTTCGCTCCTACAATGAGCAGTTCTTC.

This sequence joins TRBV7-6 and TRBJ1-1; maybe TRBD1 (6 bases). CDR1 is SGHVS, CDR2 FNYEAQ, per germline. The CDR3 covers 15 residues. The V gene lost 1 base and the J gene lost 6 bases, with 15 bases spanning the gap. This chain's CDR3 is CASSLGGTQRSEAFF. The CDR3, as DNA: TGTGCCAGCAGCTTAGGGGGGACACAACGTTCTGAAGCTTTCTTT.